This T cell receptor (beta chain) was found in a study of blood T cells in healthy people across ages. Study-level results: Conclusively comparing naive with antigen-experienced cells was impossible with unsorted PBMCs.

A few counts support this clonotype. No antigen is known for it. Sample donors were healthy Caucasian individuals that came from Russia, aged roughly 6 to 95. Combining a sample-barcoded 5' primer with a J-beta primer mix, a second PCR ran for roughly 7 to 12 cycles. A template-switch adaptor containing 12 random nucleotides labeled each cDNA molecule. MiXCR, applied by TCRdb to the 5' RACE reads, yields one record per CDR3 protein. This sample carries about 780,000 distinct CDR3 sequences, around 68% of them seen once, and the ten largest clones take about 30%. J gave up 1 base and V 2 bases, and 8 bases lay outside the gene matches. CDR1 is SGHTA and CDR2 is FQGNSA in the germline V gene. The length of the CDR3 is 16 residues.

The receptor's source is a man younger than 40 in good health. The V call is TRBV7-2, the J call TRBJ2-7; 7 bases are shared with TRBD2. The sequencing input was blood. The CDR3 loop is CASSLSPLAASYEQYF. DNA of the CDR3: TGTGCCAGCAGCTTAAGTCCTCTAGCGGCTTCCTACGAGCAGTACTTC.